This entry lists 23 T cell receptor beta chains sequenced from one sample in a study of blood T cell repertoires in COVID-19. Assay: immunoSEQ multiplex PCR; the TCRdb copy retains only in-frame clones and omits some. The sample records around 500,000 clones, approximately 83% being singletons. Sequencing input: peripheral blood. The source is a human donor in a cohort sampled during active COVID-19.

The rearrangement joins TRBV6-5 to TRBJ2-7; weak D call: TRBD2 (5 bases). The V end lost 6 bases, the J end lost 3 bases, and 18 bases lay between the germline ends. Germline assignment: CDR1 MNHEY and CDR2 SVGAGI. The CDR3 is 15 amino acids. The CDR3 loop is CASSSSRGPLYEQYF. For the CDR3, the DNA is TGTGCCAGCAGCTCATCCCGCGGGCCACTCTACGAGCAGTACTTC.

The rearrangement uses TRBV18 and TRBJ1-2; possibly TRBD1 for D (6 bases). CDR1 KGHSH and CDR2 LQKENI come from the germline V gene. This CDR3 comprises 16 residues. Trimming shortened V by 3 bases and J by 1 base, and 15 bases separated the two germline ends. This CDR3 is CASSPRQAVDNYGYTF. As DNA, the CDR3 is TGTGCCAGCTCACCCCGACAGGCTGTCGATAACTATGGCTACACCTTC.

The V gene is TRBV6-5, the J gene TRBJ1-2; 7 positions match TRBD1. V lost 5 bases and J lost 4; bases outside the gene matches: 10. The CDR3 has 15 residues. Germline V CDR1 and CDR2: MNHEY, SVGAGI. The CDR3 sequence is CASSPITGAGYGYTF. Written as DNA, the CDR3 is TGTGCCAGCAGTCCAATCACAGGGGCGGGCTATGGCTACACCTTC.

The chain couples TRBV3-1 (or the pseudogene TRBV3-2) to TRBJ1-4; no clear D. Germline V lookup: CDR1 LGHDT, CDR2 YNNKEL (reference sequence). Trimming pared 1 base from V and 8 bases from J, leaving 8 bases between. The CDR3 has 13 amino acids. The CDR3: CASSQGGGEKLFF. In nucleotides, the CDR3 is TGTGCCAGCAGCCAAGGGGGAGGGGAAAAACTGTTTTTT.

This CDR3 is CSAGTSGSKYEQYF. CDR3 DNA: TGCAGCGCCGGGACTAGCGGTAGTAAGTACGAGCAGTACTTC. The J gene is TRBJ2-7, the V gene TRBV29-1, with 11 bases fitting TRBD2. Losses at the gene ends were 7 bases for V and 4 bases for J; bases not matched to a gene: 9. In germline, CDR1 is SQVTM, CDR2 ANQGSEA. The CDR3 spans 14 residues.

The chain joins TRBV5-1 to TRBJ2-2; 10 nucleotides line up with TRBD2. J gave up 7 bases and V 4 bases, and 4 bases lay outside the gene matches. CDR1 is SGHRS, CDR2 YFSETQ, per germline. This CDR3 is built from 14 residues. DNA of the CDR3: TGCGCCAGCAGCCCGGGACTAGCGAGCGGGGAGCTGTTTTTT. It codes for CASSPGLASGELFF.

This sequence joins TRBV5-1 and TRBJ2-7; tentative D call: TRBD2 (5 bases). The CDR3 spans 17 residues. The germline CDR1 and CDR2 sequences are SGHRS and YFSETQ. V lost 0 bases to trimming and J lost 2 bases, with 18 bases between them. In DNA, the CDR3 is TGCGCCAGCAGCTTGGCCGGCGGGTCATTAACGACCTACGAGCAGTACTTC. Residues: CASSLAGGSLTTYEQYF.

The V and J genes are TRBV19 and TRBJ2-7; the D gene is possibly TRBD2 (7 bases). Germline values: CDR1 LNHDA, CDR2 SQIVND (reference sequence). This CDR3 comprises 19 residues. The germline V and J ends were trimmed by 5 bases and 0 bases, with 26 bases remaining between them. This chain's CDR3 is CASSSTNGGSSGASYEQYF. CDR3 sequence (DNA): TGTGCCAGTAGTTCAACGAATGGCGGGAGTTCAGGGGCCTCCTACGAGCAGTACTTC.

CDR3 amino acids: CASSPRDSSLQHF. The CDR3 DNA reads TGTGCCAGCAGTCCCCGGGACAGTTCACTCCAGCATTTT. The J gene is TRBJ1-5, the V gene TRBV12-3 or TRBV12-4, with 7 bases aligning to TRBD1. V lost 5 bases to trimming and J lost 12 bases; unmatched junction nucleotides: 10. The CDR3 is made up of 13 amino acids.

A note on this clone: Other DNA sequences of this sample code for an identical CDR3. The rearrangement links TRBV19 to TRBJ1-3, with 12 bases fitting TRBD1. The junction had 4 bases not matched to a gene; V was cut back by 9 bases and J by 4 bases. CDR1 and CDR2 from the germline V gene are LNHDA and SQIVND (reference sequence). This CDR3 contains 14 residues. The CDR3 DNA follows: TGTGCCAGCTCGGGACAGGGGGCAGGAAACACCATATATTTT. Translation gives CASSGQGAGNTIYF.

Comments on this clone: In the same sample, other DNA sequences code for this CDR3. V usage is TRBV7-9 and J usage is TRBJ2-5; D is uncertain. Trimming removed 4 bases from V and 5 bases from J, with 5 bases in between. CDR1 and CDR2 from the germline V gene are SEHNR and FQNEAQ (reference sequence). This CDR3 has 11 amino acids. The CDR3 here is CASSSRETQYF. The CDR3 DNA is TGTGCCAGCAGCTCCAGGGAGACCCAGTACTTC.

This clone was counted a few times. CDR3 region: CASSPQGRNSPLHF. The DNA for the CDR3 is TGTGCCAGCAGCCCCCAGGGTCGTAATTCACCCCTCCACTTT. The J gene is TRBJ1-6, the V gene TRBV3-1 (or the pseudogene TRBV3-2); possibly TRBD1 for D (5 bases). This CDR3 has 14 amino acids. V was shortened by 4 bases and J by 6 bases, with 10 bases between the two germline ends. Germline V lookup: CDR1 LGHDT, CDR2 YNNKEL (reference sequence).

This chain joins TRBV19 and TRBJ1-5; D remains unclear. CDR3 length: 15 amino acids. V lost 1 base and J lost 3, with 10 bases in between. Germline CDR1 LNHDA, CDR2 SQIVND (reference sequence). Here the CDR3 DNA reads TGTGCCAGTAGTATAGGGCCTGGCTTCAATCAGCCCCAGCATTTT. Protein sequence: CASSIGPGFNQPQHF. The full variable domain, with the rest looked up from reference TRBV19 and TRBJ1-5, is DGGITQSPKYLFRKEGQNVTLSCEQNLNHDAMYWYRQDPGQGLRLIYYSQIVNDFQKGDIAEGYSVSREKKESFPLTVTSAQKNPTAFYLCASSIGPGFNQPQHFGDGTRLSIL.

The CDR3 loop is CASSYLGHEQYF. In DNA, the CDR3 is TGTGCCAGCAGTTACTTGGGCCACGAGCAGTACTTC. The chain recombines TRBV6-5 with TRBJ2-5; D call uncertain. Gene TRBJ2-7 matches the end of the DNA better, so the J call may be wrong. The germline gives CDR1 MNHEY, CDR2 SVGAGI. CDR3 length equals 12 residues.

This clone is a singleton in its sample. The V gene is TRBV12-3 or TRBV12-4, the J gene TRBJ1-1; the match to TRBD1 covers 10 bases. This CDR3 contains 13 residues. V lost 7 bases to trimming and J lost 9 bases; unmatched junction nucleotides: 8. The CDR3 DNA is TGTGCCAGCAATAAAGACAGGGGGCGGAAAGCTTTCTTT. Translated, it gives CASNKDRGRKAFF.

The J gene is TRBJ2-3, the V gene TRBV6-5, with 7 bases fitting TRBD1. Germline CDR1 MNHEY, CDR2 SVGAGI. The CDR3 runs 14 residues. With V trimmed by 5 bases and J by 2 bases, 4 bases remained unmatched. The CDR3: CASSLGTATDTQYF. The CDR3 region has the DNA TGTGCCAGCAGTCTTGGGACAGCCACAGATACGCAGTATTTT.

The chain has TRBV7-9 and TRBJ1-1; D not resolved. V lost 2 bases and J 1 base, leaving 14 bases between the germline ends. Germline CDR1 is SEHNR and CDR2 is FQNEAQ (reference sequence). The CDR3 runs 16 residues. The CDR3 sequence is CASSLKFPVQNTEAFF. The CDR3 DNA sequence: TGTGCCAGCAGCTTAAAGTTTCCAGTACAGAACACTGAAGCTTTCTTT.

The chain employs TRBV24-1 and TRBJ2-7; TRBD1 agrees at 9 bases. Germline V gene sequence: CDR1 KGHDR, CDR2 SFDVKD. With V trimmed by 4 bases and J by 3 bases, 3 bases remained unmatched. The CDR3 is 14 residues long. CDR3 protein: CATSEGQGHYEQYF. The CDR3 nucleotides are TGTGCCACCAGTGAGGGACAGGGTCACTACGAGCAGTACTTC.

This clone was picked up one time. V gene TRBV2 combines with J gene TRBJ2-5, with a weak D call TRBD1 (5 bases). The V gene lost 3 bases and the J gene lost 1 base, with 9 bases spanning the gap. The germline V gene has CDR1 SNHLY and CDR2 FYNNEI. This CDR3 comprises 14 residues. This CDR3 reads CASSETEFQETQYF. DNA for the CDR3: TGTGCCAGCAGTGAGACAGAGTTCCAAGAGACCCAGTACTTC.

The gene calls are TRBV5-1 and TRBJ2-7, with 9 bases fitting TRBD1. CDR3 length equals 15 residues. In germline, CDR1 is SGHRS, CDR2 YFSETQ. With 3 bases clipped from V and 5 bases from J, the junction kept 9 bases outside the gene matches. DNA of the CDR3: TGCGCCAGCAGCTCGCTCACAGGGGGCTACGACGAGCAGTACTTC. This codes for CASSSLTGGYDEQYF.

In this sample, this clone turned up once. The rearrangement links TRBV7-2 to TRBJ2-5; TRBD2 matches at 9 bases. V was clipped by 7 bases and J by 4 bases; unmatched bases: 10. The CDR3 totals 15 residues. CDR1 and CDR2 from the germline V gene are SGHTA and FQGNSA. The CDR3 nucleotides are TGTGCCAGCACGGCTAGCGGGACGCCCCTAGAGACCCAGTACTTC. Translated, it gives CASTASGTPLETQYF.

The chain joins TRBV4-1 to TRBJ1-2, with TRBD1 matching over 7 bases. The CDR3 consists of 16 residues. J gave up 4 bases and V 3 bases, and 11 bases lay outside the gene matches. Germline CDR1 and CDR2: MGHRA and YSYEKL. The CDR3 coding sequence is TGCGCCAGCAGCCAGGTCCGGACAGGATTCATCTATGGCTACACCTTC. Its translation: CASSQVRTGFIYGYTF.

CDR3 DNA: TGTGCCAGCAGCTTCGGGGGAGGGGCCACTGAAGCTTTCTTT. Translated, it gives CASSFGGGATEAFF. The rearrangement uses TRBV11-3 and TRBJ1-1; tentative D call: TRBD1 (5 bases). The CDR3 loop spans 14 amino acids. With 3 bases removed from V and 4 bases from J, the gap between germline ends came to 12 bases. Germline CDR1 SGHNT, CDR2 YENEEA.